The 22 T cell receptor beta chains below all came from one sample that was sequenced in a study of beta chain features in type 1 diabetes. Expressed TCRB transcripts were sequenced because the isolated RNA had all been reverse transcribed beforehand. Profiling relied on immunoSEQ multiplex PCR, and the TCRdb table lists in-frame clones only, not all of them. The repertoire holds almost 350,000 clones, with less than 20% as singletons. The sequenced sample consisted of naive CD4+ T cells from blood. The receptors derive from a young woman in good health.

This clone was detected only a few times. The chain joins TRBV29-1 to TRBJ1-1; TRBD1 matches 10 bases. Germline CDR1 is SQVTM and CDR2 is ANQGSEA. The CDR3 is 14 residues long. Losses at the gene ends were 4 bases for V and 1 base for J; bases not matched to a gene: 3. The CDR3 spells CSVVRDRGNTEAFF. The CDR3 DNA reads TGCAGCGTTGTAAGGGACAGGGGGAACACTGAAGCTTTCTTT.

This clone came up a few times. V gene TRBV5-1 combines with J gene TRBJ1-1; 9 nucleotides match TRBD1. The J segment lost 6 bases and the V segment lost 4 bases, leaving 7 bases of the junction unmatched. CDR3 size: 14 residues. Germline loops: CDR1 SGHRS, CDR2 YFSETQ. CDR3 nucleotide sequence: TGCGCCAGCAGCCGGGGGGACAGGGAACCTGAAGCTTTCTTT. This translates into CASSRGDREPEAFF.

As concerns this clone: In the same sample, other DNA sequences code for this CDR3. The CDR3 loop is CASSLGTENQPQHF. The DNA for the CDR3 is TGCGCCAGCAGCTTGGGGACAGAGAATCAGCCCCAGCATTTT. This chain joins TRBV5-1 and TRBJ1-5; D may be TRBD1 (6 bases). The CDR3 contains 14 residues. Germline lookup yields CDR1 SGHRS and CDR2 YFSETQ. V lost 0 bases, J lost 4 bases, and 8 bases lay in between. Based on the CDR3 plus reference TRBV5-1 and TRBJ1-5, the full variable domain is KAGVTQTPRYLIKTRGQQVTLSCSPISGHRSVSWYQQTPGQGLQFLFEYFSETQRNKGNFPGRFSGRQFSNSRSEMNVSTLELGDSALYLCASSLGTENQPQHFGDGTRLSIL.

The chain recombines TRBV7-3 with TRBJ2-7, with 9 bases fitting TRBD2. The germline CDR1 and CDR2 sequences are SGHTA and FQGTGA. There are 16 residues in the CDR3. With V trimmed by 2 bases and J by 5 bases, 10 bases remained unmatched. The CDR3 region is CASSLGRGGGADEQYF. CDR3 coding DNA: TGTGCCAGCAGCTTAGGGCGGGGGGGCGGAGCTGACGAGCAGTACTTC.

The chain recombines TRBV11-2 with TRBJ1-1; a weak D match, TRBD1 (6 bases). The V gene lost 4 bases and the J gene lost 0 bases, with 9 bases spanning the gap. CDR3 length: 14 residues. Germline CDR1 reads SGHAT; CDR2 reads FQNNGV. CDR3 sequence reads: CASSSRTVNTEAFF. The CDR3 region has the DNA TGTGCCAGCAGCTCCCGGACAGTGAACACTGAAGCTTTCTTT.

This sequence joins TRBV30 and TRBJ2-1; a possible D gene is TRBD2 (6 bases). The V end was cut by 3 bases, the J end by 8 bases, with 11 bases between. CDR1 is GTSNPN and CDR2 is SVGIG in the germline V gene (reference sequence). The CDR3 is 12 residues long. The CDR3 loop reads CAWRNSGDEQFF. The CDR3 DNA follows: TGTGCCTGGAGAAATAGCGGTGATGAGCAGTTCTTC.

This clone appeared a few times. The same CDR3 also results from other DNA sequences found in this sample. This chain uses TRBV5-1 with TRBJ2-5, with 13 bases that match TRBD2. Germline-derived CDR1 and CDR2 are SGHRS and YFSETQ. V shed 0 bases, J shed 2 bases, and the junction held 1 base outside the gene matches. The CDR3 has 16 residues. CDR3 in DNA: TGCGCCAGCAGCTTGGGACTAGCGGGGGGTCAAGAGACCCAGTACTTC. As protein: CASSLGLAGGQETQYF.

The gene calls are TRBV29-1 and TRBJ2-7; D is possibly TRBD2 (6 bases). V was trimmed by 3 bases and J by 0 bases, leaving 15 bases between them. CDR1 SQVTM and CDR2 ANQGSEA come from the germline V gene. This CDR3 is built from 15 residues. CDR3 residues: CSVDGGSGSSYEQYF. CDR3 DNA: TGCAGCGTTGATGGGGGGTCGGGGAGCTCCTACGAGCAGTACTTC.

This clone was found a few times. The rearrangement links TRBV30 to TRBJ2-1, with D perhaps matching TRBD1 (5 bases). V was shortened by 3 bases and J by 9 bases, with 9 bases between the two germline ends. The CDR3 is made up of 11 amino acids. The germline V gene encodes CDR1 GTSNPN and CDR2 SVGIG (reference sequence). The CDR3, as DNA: TGTGCCTGGAGGGGGCCGGCTGAGCAGTTCTTC. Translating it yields CAWRGPAEQFF.

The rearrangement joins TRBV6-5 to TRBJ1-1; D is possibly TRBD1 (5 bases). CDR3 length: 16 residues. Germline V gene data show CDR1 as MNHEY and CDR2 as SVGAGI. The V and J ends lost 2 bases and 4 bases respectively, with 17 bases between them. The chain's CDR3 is CASSYGGGGGGTEAFF. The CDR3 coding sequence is TGTGCCAGCAGTTACGGTGGAGGCGGGGGAGGCACTGAAGCTTTCTTT.

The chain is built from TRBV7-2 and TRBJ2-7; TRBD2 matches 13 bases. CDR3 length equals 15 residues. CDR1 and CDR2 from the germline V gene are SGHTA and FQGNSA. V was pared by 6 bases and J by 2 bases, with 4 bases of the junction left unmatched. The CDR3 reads CASRQLAGGPYEQYF. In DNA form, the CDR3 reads TGTGCCAGCAGACAACTAGCGGGGGGGCCCTACGAGCAGTACTTC.

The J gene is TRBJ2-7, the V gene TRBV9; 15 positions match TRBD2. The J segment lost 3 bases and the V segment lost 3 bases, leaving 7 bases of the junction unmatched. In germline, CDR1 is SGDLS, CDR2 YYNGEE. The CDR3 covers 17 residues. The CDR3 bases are TGTGCCAGCAGCGAGGGACTAGCGGGGGGTAAGATCTACGAGCAGTACTTC. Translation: CASSEGLAGGKIYEQYF.

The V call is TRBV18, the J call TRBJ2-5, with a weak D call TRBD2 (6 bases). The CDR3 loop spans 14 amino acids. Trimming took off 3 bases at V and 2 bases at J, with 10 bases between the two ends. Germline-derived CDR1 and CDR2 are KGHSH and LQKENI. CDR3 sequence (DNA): TGTGCCAGCTCACCGGGGACTTCTCAAGAGACCCAGTACTTC. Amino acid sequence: CASSPGTSQETQYF.

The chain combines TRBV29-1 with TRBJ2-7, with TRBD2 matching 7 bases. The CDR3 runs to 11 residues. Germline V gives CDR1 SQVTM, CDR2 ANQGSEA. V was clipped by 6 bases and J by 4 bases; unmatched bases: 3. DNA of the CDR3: TGCAGCGTATGGGAGGGTTACGAGCAGTACTTC. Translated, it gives CSVWEGYEQYF.

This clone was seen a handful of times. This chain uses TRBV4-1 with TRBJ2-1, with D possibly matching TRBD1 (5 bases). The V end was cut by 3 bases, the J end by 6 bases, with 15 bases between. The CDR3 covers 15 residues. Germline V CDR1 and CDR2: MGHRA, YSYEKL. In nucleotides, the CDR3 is TGCGCCAGCAGCCATCACCTGGGGCTCGGCAATGAGCAGTTCTTC. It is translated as CASSHHLGLGNEQFF.

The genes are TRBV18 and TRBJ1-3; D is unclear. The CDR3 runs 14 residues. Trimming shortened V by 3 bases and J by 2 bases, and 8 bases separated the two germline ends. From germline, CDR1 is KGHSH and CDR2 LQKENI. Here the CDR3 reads CASSPSQAGNTIYF. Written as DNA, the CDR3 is TGTGCCAGCTCACCCTCGCAGGCTGGAAACACCATATATTTT.

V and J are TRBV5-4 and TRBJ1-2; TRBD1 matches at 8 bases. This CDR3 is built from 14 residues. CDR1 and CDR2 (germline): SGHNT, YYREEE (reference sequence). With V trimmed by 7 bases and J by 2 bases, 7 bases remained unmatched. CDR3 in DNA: TGTGCCAGCGGACAGGGTTTAGGCAACTATGGCTACACCTTC. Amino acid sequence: CASGQGLGNYGYTF.

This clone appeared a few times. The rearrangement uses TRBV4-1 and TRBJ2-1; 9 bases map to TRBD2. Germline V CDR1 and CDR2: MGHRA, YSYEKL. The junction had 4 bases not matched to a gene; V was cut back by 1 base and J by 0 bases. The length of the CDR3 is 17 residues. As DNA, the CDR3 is TGCGCCAGCAGCCAAGTTTCGACTAGCGGCTCCTACAATGAGCAGTTCTTC. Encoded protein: CASSQVSTSGSYNEQFF.

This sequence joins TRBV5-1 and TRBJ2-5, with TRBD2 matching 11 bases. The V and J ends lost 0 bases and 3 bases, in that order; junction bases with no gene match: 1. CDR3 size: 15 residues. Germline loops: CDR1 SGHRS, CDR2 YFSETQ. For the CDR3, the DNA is TGCGCCAGCAGCTTGGTGGGACTAGCGGAAGAGACCCAGTACTTC. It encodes CASSLVGLAEETQYF.

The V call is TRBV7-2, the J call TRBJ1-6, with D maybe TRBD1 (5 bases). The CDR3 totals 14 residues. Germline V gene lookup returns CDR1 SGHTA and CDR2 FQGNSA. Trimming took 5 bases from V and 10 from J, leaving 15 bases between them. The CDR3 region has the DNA TGTGCCAGCAGCCCGGCAGGGTGGGAATCACCCCTCCACTTT. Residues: CASSPAGWESPLHF.

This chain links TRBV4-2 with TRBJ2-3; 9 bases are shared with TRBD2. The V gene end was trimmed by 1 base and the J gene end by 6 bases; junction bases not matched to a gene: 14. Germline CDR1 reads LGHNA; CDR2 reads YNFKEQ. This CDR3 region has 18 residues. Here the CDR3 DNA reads TGTGCCAGCAGCCAAGGTCAGGGGCGGGGGGGCCGGACGGATACGCAGTATTTT. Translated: CASSQGQGRGGRTDTQYF.

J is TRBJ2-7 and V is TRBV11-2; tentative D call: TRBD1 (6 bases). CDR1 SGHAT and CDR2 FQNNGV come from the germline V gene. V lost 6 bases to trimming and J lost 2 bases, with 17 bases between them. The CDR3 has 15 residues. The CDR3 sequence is CASRQPETGTYEQYF. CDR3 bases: TGTGCCAGCAGGCAGCCGGAGACAGGAACCTACGAGCAGTACTTC.